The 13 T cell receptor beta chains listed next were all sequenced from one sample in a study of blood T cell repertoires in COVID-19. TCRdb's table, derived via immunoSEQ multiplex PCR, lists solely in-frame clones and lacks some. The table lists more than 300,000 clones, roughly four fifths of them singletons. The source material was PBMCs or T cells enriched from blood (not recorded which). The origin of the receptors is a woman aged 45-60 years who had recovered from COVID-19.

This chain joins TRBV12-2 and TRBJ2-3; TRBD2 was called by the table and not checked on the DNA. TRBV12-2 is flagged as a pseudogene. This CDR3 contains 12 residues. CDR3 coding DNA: TGTGCAAGTCGCTCGAGTAAAGATACGCAGTATTTT. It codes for CASRSSKDTQYF.

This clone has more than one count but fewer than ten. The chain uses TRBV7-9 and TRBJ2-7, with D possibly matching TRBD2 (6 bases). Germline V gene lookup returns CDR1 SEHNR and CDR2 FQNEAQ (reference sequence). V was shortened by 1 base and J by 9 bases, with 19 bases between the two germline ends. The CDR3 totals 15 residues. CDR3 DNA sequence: TGTGCCAGCAGCTTAGATGGCGGGGCTATGGTTGGGCAGTACTTC. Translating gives CASSLDGGAMVGQYF.

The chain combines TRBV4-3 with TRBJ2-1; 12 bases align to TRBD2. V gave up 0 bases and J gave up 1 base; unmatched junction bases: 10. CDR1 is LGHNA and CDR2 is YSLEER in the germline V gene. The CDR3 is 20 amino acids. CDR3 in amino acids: CASSQDPASGGAMSYNEQFF. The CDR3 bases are TGCGCCAGCAGCCAAGATCCGGCTAGCGGGGGGGCCATGTCCTACAATGAGCAGTTCTTC.

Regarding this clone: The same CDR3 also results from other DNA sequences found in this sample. The CDR3 spells CASSVDRGYGYTF. CDR3 coding DNA: TGTGCCAGCAGCGTAGATAGGGGATATGGCTACACCTTC. The chain uses TRBV9 and TRBJ1-2; TRBD1 might be the D (5 bases). V was shortened by 0 bases and J by 5 bases, with 8 bases between the two germline ends. Germline lookup yields CDR1 SGDLS and CDR2 YYNGEE. This CDR3 is built from 13 residues.

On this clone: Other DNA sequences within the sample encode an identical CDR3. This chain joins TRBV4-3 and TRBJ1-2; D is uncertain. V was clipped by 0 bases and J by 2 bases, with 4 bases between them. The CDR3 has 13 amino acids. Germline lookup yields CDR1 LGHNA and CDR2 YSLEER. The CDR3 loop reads CASSQDRNYGYTF. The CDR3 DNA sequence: TGCGCCAGCAGCCAAGATCGGAACTATGGCTACACCTTC.

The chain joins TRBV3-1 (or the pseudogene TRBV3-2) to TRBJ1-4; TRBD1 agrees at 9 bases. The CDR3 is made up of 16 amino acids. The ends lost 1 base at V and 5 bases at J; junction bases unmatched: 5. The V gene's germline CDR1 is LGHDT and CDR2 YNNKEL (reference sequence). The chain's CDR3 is CASSQAVQGANEKLFF. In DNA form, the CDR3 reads TGTGCCAGCAGCCAAGCAGTACAGGGGGCCAATGAAAAACTGTTTTTT.

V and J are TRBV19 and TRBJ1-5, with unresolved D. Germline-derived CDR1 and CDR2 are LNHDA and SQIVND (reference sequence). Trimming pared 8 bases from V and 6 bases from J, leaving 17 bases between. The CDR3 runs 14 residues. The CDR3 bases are TGTGCCAGTGAAACCGAGAATTCGGGTCAGCCCCAGCATTTT. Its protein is CASETENSGQPQHF.

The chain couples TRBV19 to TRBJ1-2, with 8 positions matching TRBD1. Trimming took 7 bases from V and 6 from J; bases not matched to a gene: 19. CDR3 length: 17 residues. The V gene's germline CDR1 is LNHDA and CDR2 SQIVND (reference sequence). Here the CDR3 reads CASTISTGTGRIHGYTF. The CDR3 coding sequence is TGTGCCAGTACCATATCTACCGGGACAGGTAGAATACATGGCTACACCTTC.

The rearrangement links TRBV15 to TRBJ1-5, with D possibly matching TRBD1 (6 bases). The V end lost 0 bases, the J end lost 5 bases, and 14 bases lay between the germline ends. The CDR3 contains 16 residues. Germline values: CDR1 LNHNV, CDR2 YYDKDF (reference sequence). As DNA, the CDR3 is TGTGCCACCAGCAGAGATCTATGGGACACCTATCAGCCCCAGCATTTT. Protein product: CATSRDLWDTYQPQHF.

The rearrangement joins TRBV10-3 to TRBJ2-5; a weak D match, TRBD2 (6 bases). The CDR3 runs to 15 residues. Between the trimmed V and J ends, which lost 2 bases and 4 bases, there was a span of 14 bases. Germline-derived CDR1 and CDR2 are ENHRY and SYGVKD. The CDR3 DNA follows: TGTGCCATCAGTGAGGGGGGGATACACATAGAGACCCAGTACTTC. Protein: CAISEGGIHIETQYF.

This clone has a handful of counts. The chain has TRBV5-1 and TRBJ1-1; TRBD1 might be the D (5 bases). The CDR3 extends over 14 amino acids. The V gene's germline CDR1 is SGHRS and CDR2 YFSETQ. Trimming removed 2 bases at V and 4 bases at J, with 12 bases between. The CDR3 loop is CASSFETGVTEAFF. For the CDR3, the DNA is TGCGCCAGCAGCTTCGAAACAGGCGTCACTGAAGCTTTCTTT.

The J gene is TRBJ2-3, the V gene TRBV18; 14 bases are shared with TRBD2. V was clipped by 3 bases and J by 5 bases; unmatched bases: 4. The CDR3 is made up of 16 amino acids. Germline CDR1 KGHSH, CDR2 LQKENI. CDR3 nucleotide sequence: TGTGCCAGCTCACCTGGGACTAGCGGGAGTGGAGATACGCAGTATTTT. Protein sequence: CASSPGTSGSGDTQYF.

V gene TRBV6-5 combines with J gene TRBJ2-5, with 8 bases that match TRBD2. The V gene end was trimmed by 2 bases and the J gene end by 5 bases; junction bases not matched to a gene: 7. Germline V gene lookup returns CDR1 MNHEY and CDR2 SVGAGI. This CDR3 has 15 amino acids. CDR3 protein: CASSYTRTSQETQYF. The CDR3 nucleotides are TGTGCCAGCAGTTACACCCGGACTAGCCAGGAGACCCAGTACTTC.